Listed here are 5 T cell receptor beta chains from one sample, sequenced in a study of cytomegalovirus exposure and HLA in healthy donors (dated by TCRdb to 2016 to 2017). Library preparation was by the immunoSEQ multiplex PCR assay. The multiplex PCR relied on a mix of 60 forward primers for TCR Vbeta segments and 13 reverse primers for TCR Jbeta segments. Held by TCRdb, this immuneACCESS table contains in-frame sequences only and omits some clones. Under half of the omission traces to an unresolved V gene where checked; the cause of the rest is unknown. The sample table contains over 150,000 clones; only one count was recorded for about 81% of them. Over 5% of the sample is taken by the ten largest. The sample was PBMCs. These receptors all come from a woman in her 50s in good health and CMV-seropositive.

This clone was seen once. The junction and the germline gene differ at one end; a read error may be behind it. This sequence joins TRBV28 and TRBJ2-1; 8 bases agree with TRBD2. Germline V gene lookup returns CDR1 MDHEN and CDR2 SYDVKM. The CDR3 runs to 13 residues. The CDR3: CASSSTSGGSRVF. As DNA, the CDR3 is TGTGCCAGCAGTTCCACCAGCGGGGGAAGTCGGGTCTTC.

The J gene is TRBJ2-2, the V gene TRBV5-1; D is uncertain. The CDR3 is made up of 15 amino acids. Germline V CDR1 and CDR2: SGHRS, YFSETQ. Trimming cost V 2 bases and J 2 bases, with 10 bases left between them. CDR3: CASSLAFRNTGELFF. In DNA, the CDR3 is TGCGCCAGCAGCTTAGCATTTAGAAACACCGGGGAGCTGTTTTTT.

This clone appeared a single time. The genes are TRBV19 and TRBJ2-5, with 13 bases fitting TRBD2. V shed 5 bases and J 1 base; nucleotides not matched to a gene: 1. Germline V gene lookup returns CDR1 LNHDA and CDR2 SQIVND (reference sequence). The CDR3 is made up of 15 amino acids. CDR3 in amino acids: CASSGLAGAQETQYF. The CDR3 bases are TGTGCCAGTAGTGGACTAGCGGGAGCCCAAGAGACCCAGTACTTC. The full variable domain, in which reference TRBV19 and TRBJ2-5 provide the parts outside the CDR3, is DGGITQSPKYLFRKEGQNVTLSCEQNLNHDAMYWYRQDPGQGLRLIYYSQIVNDFQKGDIAEGYSVSREKKESFPLTVTSAQKNPTAFYLCASSGLAGAQETQYFGPGTRLLVL.

V is TRBV6-1 and J is TRBJ2-7; D gene unclear. CDR3 size: 13 residues. From germline, CDR1 is MNHNS and CDR2 SASEGT. Trimming took off 2 bases at V and 1 base at J, with 6 bases between the two ends. The CDR3, as DNA: TGTGCCAGCAGTGAAAGCCGGTCCTACGAGCAGTACTTC. The encoded protein is CASSESRSYEQYF.

The rearrangement joins TRBV4-2 to TRBJ1-4; unclear D gene. The CDR3 is 15 residues long. With 0 bases removed from V and 8 bases from J, the gap between germline ends came to 13 bases. Looked up from germline, CDR1 is LGHNA and CDR2 is YNFKEQ. The chain's CDR3 is CASSQEAVRREKLFF. CDR3 sequence (DNA): TGTGCCAGCAGCCAAGAGGCAGTACGGAGAGAAAAACTGTTTTTT.